This record covers a single TCR beta chain. The record originates from a study of CD8 T cells in Susac syndrome. About 0.45 to 1 ug RNA was reverse transcribed with random hexamers. Each CDR3 protein is one row after TCRdb ran MiXCR on the immunoSEQ multiplex PCR reads. The table lists more than 65,000 distinct CDR3 sequences, roughly 94% of them singletons, with 0.2% to 0.3% in the top ten. In germline, CDR1 is SNHLY, CDR2 FYNNEI. Trimming removed 3 bases from V and 4 bases from J, with 13 bases in between. The CDR3 covers 15 residues. Sequencing of TCR beta was carried out in blood CD8+ and CD4+ T cells. The study used healthy donors as controls matched for age and sex.

The TCR was taken from a human donor in good health. Specimen: CD8+ T cells from PBMCs. This chain joins TRBV2 and TRBJ2-1; D gene ambiguous. The CDR3 sequence: CASSDPGTLYNEQFF. The CDR3 region has the DNA TGTGCCAGCAGTGACCCCGGTACCCTTTACAATGAGCAGTTCTTC.